The rows below give T cell receptor beta chains drawn from one sample of a study of T-cell memory formation after mild COVID-19. MiXCR, run by TCRdb on the 5' RACE reads, gives a single entry per CDR3 protein. The sample carries about 160,000 distinct CDR3 sequences, roughly a third recorded once. The sequenced sample consisted of PBMCs or a T cell subset sorted from them (not recorded which). The receptors here all came from an adult woman who had mild COVID-19 (a few samples of this study predate the infection). Cell type and time point are not known. CDR3s include the opening cysteine and the closing phenylalanine or tryptophan. Each record gives: J gene, V gene, CDR3 length, D gene, clone size, CDR3 DNA, CDR3 protein. D genes are given only for firm matches. Clone size is shown for a subset of rows, as once, few, many or a class of expanded clone.

>TRBJ2-2|TRBV25-1|15|TRBD1|few
TGTGCCAGCAGGAGAGGGACAGGGGGGGCCGGGGAGCTGTTTTTT
CASRRGTGGAGELFF
>TRBJ1-6|TRBV7-3|15|TRBD1|-
TGTGCCAGCAGCCCCGGGACAGTCTATAATTCACCCCTCCACTTT
CASSPGTVYNSPLHF
>TRBJ2-3|TRBV5-1|15|-|few
TGCGCCAGCAGCTTGGGTGGGACTAGCACAGATACGCAGTATTTT
CASSLGGTSTDTQYF
>TRBJ2-3|TRBV9|15|TRBD2|few
TGTGCCAGCACCCCTACTAGCGGGAGTACAGATACGCAGTATTTT
CASTPTSGSTDTQYF
>TRBJ2-1|TRBV18|11|-|-
TGTGCCAGCTCACAGGGGTATGAGCAGTTCTTC
CASSQGYEQFF
>TRBJ2-1|TRBV5-1|16|TRBD1|-
TGCGCCAGCAGCAATCGACAGGGGCGCACCTACAATGAGCAGTTCTTC
CASSNRQGRTYNEQFF
>TRBJ2-7|TRBV11-2|14|-|few
TGTGCCAGCAGCTTATCACCCAGGGTGAACGAGCAGTACTTC
CASSLSPRVNEQYF
>TRBJ1-5|TRBV15|13|TRBD1|-
TGTGCCACCAGCAGAGTTGACAGGGGATCCCAGCATTTT
CATSRVDRGSQHF
>TRBJ2-7|TRBV5-1|15|TRBD2|few
TGCGCCAGCAGCTTGGACCCTAGCGGGAGTTCCGAGCAGTACTTC
CASSLDPSGSSEQYF
>TRBJ2-3|TRBV27|18|TRBD2|-
TGTGCCAGCTCGAAGAGAAGCGGGAGAGTAGGCGGTGCAGATACGCAGTATTTT
CASSKRSGRVGGADTQYF
>TRBJ2-7|TRBV7-9|13|-|-
TGTGCCAGCAGCTTAGAGGGGGGGACCGAGCAGTACTTC
CASSLEGGTEQYF
>TRBJ2-1|TRBV7-9|14|TRBD2|-
TGTGCCAGCAGCTTAGTCCTAGCGGGAGGGCCGGGCTTCTTC
CASSLVLAGGPGFF
>TRBJ2-5|TRBV20-1|13|-|-
TGCAGTGCTAGAGATCGGGGGAGAGAGACCCAGTACTTC
CSARDRGRETQYF
>TRBJ2-3|TRBV29-1|14|TRBD2|few
TGCAGCTCTCTCGGCGCGGGAGCTTCAGATACGCAGTATTTT
CSSLGAGASDTQYF
>TRBJ1-2|TRBV24-1|14|-|few
TGTGCCACCAGTGAGGGACACGGATCCTATGGCTACACCTTC
CATSEGHGSYGYTF
>TRBJ1-2|TRBV3-1|13|TRBD1|once
TGTGCCAGCAGCCAAGAAAGGACAGGTGGCTACACCTTC
CASSQERTGGYTF
>TRBJ2-1|TRBV6-5|15|-|-
TGTGCCAGCAGTCAAAGACTAGTAACGGGCGATGAGCAGTTCTTC
CASSQRLVTGDEQFF
>TRBJ2-7|TRBV29-1|12|TRBD1|-
TGCAGCGTTCGGGACAGTAGCCACGAGCAGTACTTC
CSVRDSSHEQYF
>TRBJ1-2|TRBV12-3/TRBV12-4|15|TRBD1|-
TGTGCCAGCAGCCCCGGGACAGGGTTTCTAAGGGGCTACACCTTC
CASSPGTGFLRGYTF
>TRBJ2-2|TRBV28|14|-|few
TGTGCCAGCAGTCGTAGGATGAGCACCGGGGAGCTGTTTTTT
CASSRRMSTGELFF
>TRBJ1-6|TRBV7-6|15|-|few
TGTGCCAGCAGCCCCGGGAGATCGAGCAATTCACCCCTCCACTTT
CASSPGRSSNSPLHF
>TRBJ2-7|TRBV29-1|13|TRBD1|-
TGCAGCGTCAGGACAGGGAGAGTCTACGAGCAGTACTTC
CSVRTGRVYEQYF
>TRBJ2-1|TRBV6-2/TRBV6-3|12|TRBD2|few
TGTGCCAGCAGCCCGAGGGAGGGTGAGCAGTTCTTC
CASSPREGEQFF
>TRBJ2-5|TRBV7-9|12|-|-
TGTGCCAGCAGCTTAATTTTGGAGACCCAGTACTTC
CASSLILETQYF
>TRBJ2-7|TRBV6-9|16|-|-
TGTGCCAGCAGTTATATGGGGTGCGCGGGGATCCACGAGCAGTACTTC
CASSYMGCAGIHEQYF
>TRBJ2-5|TRBV3-1|13|-|-
TGTGCCAGCAGCCAAGATTTTGCGGGGACCCAGTACTTC
CASSQDFAGTQYF
>TRBJ2-5|TRBV13|17|-|-
TGTGCCAGCAGCTTAGAAGGGGCAGGGGTGTCCAAAGAGACCCAGTACTTC
CASSLEGAGVSKETQYF
>TRBJ2-1|TRBV29-1|14|TRBD2|few
TGCAGCGTTGAAAGGACTAGCTCCTACAATGAGCAGTTCTTC
CSVERTSSYNEQFF
>TRBJ2-2|TRBV5-1|12|-|few
TGCGCCAGCAGCCCGGCGGGCGGGGAGCTGTTTTTT
CASSPAGGELFF
>TRBJ1-1|TRBV6-2/TRBV6-3|14|-|few
TGTGCCAGCAGTTACTCGTGGGGGGACACTGAAGCTTTCTTT
CASSYSWGDTEAFF
>TRBJ2-7|TRBV9|14|-|many
TGTGCCAGCAGCGTAACTCCGGGGACCTACGAGCAGTACTTC
CASSVTPGTYEQYF
>TRBJ2-3|TRBV18|14|-|-
TGTGCCAGCTCACCGCGCGGGGGCACAGATACGCAGTATTTT
CASSPRGGTDTQYF
>TRBJ2-7|TRBV6-6|13|TRBD2|-
TGTGCCAGCACCCCCGGACTAGCGGGAGTACCGTACTTC
CASTPGLAGVPYF
>TRBJ1-2|TRBV2|14|-|-
TGTGCCAGCAGTAGGGACTACTCTAACTATGGCTACACCTTC
CASSRDYSNYGYTF
>TRBJ2-3|TRBV18|16|-|few
TGTGCCAGCTCACCAAAGGGATTACGAAGCACAGATACGCAGTATTTT
CASSPKGLRSTDTQYF
>TRBJ2-3|TRBV10-3|13|-|few
TGTGCCATCAGTGACTTACGAGCAGATACGCAGTATTTT
CAISDLRADTQYF
>TRBJ2-3|TRBV7-9|15|TRBD2|few
TGTGCCAGCCGGGGACTAGCGGGAGCGGGAGATACGCAGTATTTT
CASRGLAGAGDTQYF
>TRBJ2-3|TRBV24-1|16|TRBD2|-
TGTGCCACCAGTGCCCCACTAGCGGGAGTGACAGATACGCAGTATTTT
CATSAPLAGVTDTQYF
>TRBJ1-1|TRBV19|14|-|few
TGTGCCAGTAGTATAGACAGGATGAACACTGAAGCTTTCTTT
CASSIDRMNTEAFF
>TRBJ2-7|TRBV20-1|11|-|-
TGCAGTGCTAATCTCGGTTACGAGCAGTACTTC
CSANLGYEQYF
>TRBJ2-1|TRBV24-1|16|TRBD2|-
TGTGCCACCAGTGATCCTGCCGGGACTAACTACAATGAGCAGTTCTTC
CATSDPAGTNYNEQFF
>TRBJ2-1|TRBV5-1|16|-|few
TGCGCCAGCAGCTTGACCCCCAGGGGCGACTACAATGAGCAGTTCTTC
CASSLTPRGDYNEQFF
>TRBJ2-7|TRBV29-1|14|TRBD1|-
TGCAGCGTTGGGGGGACAGGGCGTCGGGACGAGCAGTACTTC
CSVGGTGRRDEQYF
>TRBJ2-3|TRBV7-9|15|-|-
TGTGCCAGCAGCTTAGCAAGATCAGGCTCAGATACGCAGTATTTT
CASSLARSGSDTQYF
>TRBJ1-2|TRBV2|16|-|few
TGTGCCAGCAGTGATAGTCTTCTTGGAGTTTCCTATGGCTACACCTTC
CASSDSLLGVSYGYTF